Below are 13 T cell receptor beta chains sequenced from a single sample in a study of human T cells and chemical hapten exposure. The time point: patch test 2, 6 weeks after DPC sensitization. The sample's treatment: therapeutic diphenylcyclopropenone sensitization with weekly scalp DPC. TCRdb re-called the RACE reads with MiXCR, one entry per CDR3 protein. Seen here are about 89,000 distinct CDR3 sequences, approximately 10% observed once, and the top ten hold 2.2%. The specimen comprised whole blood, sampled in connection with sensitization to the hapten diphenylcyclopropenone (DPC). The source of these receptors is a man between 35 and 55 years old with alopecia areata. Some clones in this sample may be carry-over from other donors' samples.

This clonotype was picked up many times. CDR3 sequence reads: CASSLETQLNTQYF. CDR3 in DNA: TGTGCCAGCAGCTTAGAGACTCAGCTGAATACGCAGTATTTT. The chain employs TRBV11-2 and TRBJ2-3; D is unclear. Trimming removed 0 bases at V and 7 bases at J, with 11 bases between. The CDR3 consists of 14 residues. Germline loops: CDR1 SGHAT, CDR2 FQNNGV. The full variable domain, with the rest looked up from reference TRBV11-2 and TRBJ2-3, is EAGVAQSPRYKIIEKRQSVAFWCNPISGHATLYWYQQILGQGPKLLIQFQNNGVVDDSQLPKDRFSAERLKGVDSTLKIQPAKLEDSAVYLCASSLETQLNTQYFGPGTRLTVL.

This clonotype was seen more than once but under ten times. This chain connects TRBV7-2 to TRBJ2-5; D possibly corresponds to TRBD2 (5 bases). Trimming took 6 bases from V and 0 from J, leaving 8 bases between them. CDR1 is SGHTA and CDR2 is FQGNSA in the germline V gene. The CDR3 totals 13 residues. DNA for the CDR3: TGTGCCAGCAGTACTAGGTACCAAGAGACCCAGTACTTC. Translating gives CASSTRYQETQYF. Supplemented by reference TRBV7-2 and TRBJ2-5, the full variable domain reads GAGVSQSPSNKVTEKGKDVELRCDPISGHTALYWYRQSLGQGLEFLIYFQGNSAPDKSGLPSDRFSAERTGGSVSTLTIQRTQQEDSAVYLCASSTRYQETQYFGPGTRLLVL.

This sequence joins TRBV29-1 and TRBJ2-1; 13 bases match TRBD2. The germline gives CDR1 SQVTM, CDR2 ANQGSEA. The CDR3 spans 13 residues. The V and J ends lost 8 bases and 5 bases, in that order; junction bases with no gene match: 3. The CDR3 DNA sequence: TGCAGCCATGGACTAGCGGGGGACAATGAGCAGTTCTTC. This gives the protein CSHGLAGDNEQFF.

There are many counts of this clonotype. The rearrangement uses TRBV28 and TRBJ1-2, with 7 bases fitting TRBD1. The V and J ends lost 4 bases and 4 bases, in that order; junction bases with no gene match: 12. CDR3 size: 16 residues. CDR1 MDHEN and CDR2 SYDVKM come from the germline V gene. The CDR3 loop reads CASSSHGSAGGYGYTF. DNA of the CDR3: TGTGCCAGCAGTTCCCACGGCTCCGCAGGGGGCTATGGCTACACCTTC.

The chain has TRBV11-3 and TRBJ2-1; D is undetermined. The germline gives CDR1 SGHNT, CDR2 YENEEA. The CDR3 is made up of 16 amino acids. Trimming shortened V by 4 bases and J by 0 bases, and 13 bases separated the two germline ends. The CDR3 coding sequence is TGTGCCAGCAGCTCCCGAGGAGATCACTCCTACAATGAGCAGTTCTTC. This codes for CASSSRGDHSYNEQFF.

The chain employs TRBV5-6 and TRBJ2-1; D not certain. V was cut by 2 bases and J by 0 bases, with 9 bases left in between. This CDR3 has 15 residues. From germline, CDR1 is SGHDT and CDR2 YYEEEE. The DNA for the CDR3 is TGTGCCAGCAGCTTAGGAAAAAGCTCCTACAATGAGCAGTTCTTC. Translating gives CASSLGKSSYNEQFF.

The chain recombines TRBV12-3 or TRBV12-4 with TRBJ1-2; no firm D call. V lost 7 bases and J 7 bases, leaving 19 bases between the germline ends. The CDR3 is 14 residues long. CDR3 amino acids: CASTRRETTAGYTF. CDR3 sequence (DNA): TGTGCCAGCACCCGAAGGGAGACTACTGCTGGCTACACCTTC.

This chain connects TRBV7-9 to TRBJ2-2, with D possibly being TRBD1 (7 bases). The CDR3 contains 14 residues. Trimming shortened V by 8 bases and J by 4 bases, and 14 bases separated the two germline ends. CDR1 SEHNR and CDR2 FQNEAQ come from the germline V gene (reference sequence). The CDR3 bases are TGTGCCAGCCAGGAGGGGGCGGTCACCGGGGAGCTGTTTTTT. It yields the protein CASQEGAVTGELFF.

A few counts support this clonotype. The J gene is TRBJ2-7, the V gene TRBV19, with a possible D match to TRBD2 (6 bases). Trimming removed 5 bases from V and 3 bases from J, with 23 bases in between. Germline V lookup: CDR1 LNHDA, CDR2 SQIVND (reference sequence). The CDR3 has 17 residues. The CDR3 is CASSSLLRGTSGYEQYF. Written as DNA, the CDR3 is TGTGCCAGTAGTTCACTTTTGCGGGGTACCTCCGGCTACGAGCAGTACTTC.

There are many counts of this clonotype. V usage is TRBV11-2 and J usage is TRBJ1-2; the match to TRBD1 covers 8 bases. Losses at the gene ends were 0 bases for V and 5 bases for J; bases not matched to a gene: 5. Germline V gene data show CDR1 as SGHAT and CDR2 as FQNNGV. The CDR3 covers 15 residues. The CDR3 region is CASSLEAGGWYGYTF. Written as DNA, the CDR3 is TGTGCCAGCAGCTTAGAAGCAGGGGGCTGGTATGGCTACACCTTC.

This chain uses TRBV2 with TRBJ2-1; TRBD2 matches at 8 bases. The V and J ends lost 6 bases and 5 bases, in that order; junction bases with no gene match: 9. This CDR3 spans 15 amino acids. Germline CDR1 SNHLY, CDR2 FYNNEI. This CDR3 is CASSGGDWADNEQFF. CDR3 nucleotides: TGTGCCAGCAGCGGGGGGGACTGGGCCGACAATGAGCAGTTCTTC.

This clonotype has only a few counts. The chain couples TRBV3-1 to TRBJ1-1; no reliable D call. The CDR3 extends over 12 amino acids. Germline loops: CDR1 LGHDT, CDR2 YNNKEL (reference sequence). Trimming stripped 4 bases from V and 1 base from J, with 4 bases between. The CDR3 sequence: CASSLWNTEAFF. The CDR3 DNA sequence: TGTGCCAGCAGCCTTTGGAACACTGAAGCTTTCTTT.

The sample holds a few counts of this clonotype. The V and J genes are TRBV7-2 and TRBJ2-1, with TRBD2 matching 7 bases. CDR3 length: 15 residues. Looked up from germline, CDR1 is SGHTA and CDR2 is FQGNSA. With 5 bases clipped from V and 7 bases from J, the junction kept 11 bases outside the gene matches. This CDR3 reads CASSPIAGLGNEQFF. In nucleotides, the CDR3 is TGTGCCAGCAGCCCGATAGCGGGTTTAGGGAATGAGCAGTTCTTC.